Described below is a single T cell receptor beta chain sequence and its context. The antigen remains undetermined. These data come from a study of cytomegalovirus exposure and HLA in healthy donors. Germline V gives CDR1 SGHNT, CDR2 YYREEE (reference sequence). CDR3 length: 16 amino acids. Study-wide results and limits: HLA alleles showed associations with roughly 17,000 TCR beta sequences in a later analysis, at a 0.05 false discovery rate. Across donors, presence/absence analyses took sequencing depth to be roughly uniform. In all likelihood, a cluster of highly shared sequence variants was a sequencing artifact.

PCR primers comprised 60 Vbeta and 13 Jbeta primers. Libraries were prepared by immunoSEQ multiplex PCR; TCRdb keeps only in-frame clonotypes and omits some of them. The repertoire holds about 120,000 clones, with 80% to 90% as singletons. The sequenced material came from PBMCs. The sequence was collected from a man aged 35 to 55 in good health and CMV-seronegative. The chain links TRBV5-4 to TRBJ2-5, with D tentatively TRBD2 (5 bases). TRBJ2-7 explains the end of the DNA better; the J call may be wrong. The CDR3 region is CASSPSVSALSYEQYF. The CDR3 DNA reads as TGTGCCAGCAGCCCCTCGGTTAGCGCGCTTTCCTACGAGCAGTACTTC.